This section outlines one TCR beta chain sequence together with its context. Its target is unknown. These data come from a study of T cells expressing NK-cell markers. Study results and caveats: In more than five donors, dominant CD3+CD56+NKG2C+ clones formed roughly 1.0-7.5% of CD8+ cells.

This CDR3 spans 15 amino acids. Germline lookup yields CDR1 ENHRY and CDR2 SYGVKD. A 5'RACE template switching approach incorporating UMIs was used to make TCR beta cDNA. Following a re-call of the 5' RACE reads, TCRdb has one entry per CDR3 protein and lacks DNA. The table lists around 550,000 distinct CDR3 sequences. The rearrangement links TRBV10-3 to TRBJ2-1; absent DNA, TCRdb's TRBD2 call cannot be checked. This TCR derives from a man aged 18-30 years in good health. Sequenced material: blood T cells: a sorted CD56 or NKG2C T cell subset, CD4+ or CD8+ T cells, or bulk PBMC T cells (not recorded which). The CDR3 loop reads CAISGGLVSYNEQFF.